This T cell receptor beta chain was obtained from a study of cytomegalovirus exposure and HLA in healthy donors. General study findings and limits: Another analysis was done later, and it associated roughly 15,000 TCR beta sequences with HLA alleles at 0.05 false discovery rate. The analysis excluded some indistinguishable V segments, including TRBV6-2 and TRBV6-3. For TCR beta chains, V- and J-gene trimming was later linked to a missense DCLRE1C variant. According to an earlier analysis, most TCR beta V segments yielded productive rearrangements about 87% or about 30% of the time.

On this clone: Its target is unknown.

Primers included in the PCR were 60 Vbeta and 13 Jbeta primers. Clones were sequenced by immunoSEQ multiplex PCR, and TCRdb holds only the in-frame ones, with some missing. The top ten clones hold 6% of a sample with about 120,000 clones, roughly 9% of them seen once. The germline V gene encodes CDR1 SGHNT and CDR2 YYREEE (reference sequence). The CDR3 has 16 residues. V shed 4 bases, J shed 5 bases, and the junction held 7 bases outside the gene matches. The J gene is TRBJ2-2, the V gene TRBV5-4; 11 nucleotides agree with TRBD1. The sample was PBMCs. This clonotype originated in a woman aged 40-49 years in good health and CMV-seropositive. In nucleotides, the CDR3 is TGTGCCAGCAGCCCCGGACAGGGGGCCTGGACCGGGGAGCTGTTTTTT. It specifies CASSPGQGAWTGELFF.